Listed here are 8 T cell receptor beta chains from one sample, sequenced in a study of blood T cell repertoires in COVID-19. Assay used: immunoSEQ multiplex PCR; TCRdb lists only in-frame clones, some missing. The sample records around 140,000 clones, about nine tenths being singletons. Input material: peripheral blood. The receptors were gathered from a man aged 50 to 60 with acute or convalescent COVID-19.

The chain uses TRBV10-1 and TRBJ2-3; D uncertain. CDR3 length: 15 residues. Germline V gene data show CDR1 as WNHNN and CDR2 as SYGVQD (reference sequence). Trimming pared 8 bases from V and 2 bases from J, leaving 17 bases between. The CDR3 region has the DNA TGCGCCAGCCGCCCCTTGATCAACAACACAGATACGCAGTATTTT. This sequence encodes CASRPLINNTDTQYF.

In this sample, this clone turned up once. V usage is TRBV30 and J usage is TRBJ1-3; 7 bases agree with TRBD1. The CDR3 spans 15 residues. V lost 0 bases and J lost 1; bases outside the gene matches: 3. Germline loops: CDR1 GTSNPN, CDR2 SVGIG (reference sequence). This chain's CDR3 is CAWSVKTGSGNTIYF. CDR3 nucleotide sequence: TGTGCCTGGAGTGTAAAGACAGGGTCTGGAAACACCATATATTTT.

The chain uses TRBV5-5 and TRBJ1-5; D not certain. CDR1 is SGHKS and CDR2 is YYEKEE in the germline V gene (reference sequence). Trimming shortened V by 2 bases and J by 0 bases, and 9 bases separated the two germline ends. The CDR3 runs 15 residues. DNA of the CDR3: TGTGCCAGCAGCTTAGCTTCCTATAGCAATCAGCCCCAGCATTTT. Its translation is CASSLASYSNQPQHF. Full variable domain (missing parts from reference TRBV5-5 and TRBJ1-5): DAGVTQSPTHLIKTRGQQVTLRCSPISGHKSVSWYQQVLGQGPQFIFQYYEKEERGRGNFPDRFSARQFPNYSSELNVNALLLGDSALYLCASSLASYSNQPQHFGDGTRLSIL.

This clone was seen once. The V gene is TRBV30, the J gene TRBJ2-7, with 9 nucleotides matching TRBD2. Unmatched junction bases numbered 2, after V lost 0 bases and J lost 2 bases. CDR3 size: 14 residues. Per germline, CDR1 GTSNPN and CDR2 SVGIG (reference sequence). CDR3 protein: CAWSVGGGAYEQYF. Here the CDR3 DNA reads TGTGCCTGGAGTGTGGGCGGGGGGGCCTACGAGCAGTACTTC.

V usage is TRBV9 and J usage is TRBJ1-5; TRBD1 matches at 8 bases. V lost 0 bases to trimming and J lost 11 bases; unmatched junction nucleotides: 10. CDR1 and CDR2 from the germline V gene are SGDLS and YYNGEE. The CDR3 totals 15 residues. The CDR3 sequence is CASSVAGGQNEAQHF. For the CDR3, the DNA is TGTGCCAGCAGCGTAGCAGGGGGCCAAAATGAAGCCCAGCATTTT.

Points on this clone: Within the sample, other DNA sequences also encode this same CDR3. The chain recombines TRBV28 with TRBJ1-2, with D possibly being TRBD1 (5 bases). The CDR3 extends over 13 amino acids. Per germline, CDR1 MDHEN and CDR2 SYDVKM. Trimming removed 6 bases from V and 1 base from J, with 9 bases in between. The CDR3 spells CASRPQGNYGYTF. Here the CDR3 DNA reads TGTGCCAGCAGACCCCAGGGTAACTATGGCTACACCTTC.

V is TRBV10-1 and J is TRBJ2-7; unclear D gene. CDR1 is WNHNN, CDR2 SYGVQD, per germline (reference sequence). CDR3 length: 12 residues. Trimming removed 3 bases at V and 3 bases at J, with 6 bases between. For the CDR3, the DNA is TGCGCCAGCAGTGACAGTCTCTACGAGCAGTACTTC. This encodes CASSDSLYEQYF.

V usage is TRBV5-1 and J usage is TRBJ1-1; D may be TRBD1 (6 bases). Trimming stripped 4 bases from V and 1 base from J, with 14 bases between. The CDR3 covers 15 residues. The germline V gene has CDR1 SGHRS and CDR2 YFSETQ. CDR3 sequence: CASSPLQGWNTEAFF. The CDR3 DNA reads TGCGCCAGCAGCCCCCTACAGGGTTGGAACACTGAAGCTTTCTTT.